This TCR beta chain was captured by sequencing in a study of shared clonotypes between healthy human individuals. Germline V gene sequence: CDR1 SGHTA, CDR2 FQGNSA. V dropped 2 bases and J dropped 9; count of bases not matched to a gene: 6. CDR3 size: 16 residues. Clones were sequenced by immunoSEQ multiplex PCR, and TCRdb holds only the in-frame ones, with some missing. This sample yields 2 million to 2.5 million clones, of which under 97% are seen a single time; 0.13% belongs to the top ten. The V call is TRBV7-2, the J call TRBJ2-1, with TRBD2 identical over 14 bases. The sequence was obtained from a man younger than 30 in good health. Input material: naive CD4+ T cells sorted from blood. As for subset: CD45RA+ positively selected. DNA of the CDR3: TGTGCCAGCAGCTTAAGACTAGCGGGAGGGCCGGTTGAGCAGTTCTTC. It yields the protein CASSLRLAGGPVEQFF.